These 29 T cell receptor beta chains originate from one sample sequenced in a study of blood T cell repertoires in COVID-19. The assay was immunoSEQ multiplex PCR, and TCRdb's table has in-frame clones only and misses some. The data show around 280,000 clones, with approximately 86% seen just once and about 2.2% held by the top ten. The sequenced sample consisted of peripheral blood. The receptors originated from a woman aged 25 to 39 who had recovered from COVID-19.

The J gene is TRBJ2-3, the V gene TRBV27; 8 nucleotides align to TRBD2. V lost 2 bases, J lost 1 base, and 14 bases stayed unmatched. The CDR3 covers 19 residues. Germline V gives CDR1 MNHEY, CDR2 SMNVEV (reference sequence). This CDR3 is CASSLKGPRASGRTDTQYF. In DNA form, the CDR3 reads TGTGCCAGCAGTTTAAAGGGCCCACGCGCTAGCGGGCGCACAGATACGCAGTATTTT.

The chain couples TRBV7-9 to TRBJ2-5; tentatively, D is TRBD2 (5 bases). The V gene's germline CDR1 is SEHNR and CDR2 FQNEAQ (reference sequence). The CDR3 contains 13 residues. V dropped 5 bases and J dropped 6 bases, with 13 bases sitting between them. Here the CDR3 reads CASSKALGKTQYF. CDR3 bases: TGTGCCAGCAGCAAAGCACTAGGAAAGACCCAGTACTTC.

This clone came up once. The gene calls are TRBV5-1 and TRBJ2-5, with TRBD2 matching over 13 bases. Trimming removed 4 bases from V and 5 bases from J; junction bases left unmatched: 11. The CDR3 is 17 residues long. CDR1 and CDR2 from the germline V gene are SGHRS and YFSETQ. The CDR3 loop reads CASSPWTSGGLTETQYF. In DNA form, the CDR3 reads TGCGCCAGCAGCCCCTGGACTAGCGGGGGCCTTACCGAGACCCAGTACTTC.

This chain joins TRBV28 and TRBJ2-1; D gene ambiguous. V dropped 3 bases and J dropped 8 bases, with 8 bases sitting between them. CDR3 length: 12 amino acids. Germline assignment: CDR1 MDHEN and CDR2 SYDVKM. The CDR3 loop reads CASSFAADEQFF. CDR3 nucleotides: TGTGCCAGCAGTTTCGCCGCGGATGAGCAGTTCTTC.

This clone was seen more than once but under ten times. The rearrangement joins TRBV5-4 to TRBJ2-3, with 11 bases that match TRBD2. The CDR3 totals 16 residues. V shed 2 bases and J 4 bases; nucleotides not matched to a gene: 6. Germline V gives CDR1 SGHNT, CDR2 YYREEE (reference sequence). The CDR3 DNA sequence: TGTGCCAGCAGCTTCCGGCTAGCGGGGGGAGCAGATACGCAGTATTTT. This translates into CASSFRLAGGADTQYF. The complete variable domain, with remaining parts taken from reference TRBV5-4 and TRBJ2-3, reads ETGVTQSPTHLIKTRGQQVTLRCSSQSGHNTVSWYQQALGQGPQFIFQYYREEENGRGNFPPRFSGLQFPNYSSELNVNALELDDSALYLCASSFRLAGGADTQYFGPGTRLTVL.

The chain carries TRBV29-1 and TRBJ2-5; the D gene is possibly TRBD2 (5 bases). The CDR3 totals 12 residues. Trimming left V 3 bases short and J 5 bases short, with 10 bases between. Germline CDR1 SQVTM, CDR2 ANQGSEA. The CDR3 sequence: CSVEEEEETQYF. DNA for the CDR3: TGCAGCGTTGAGGAGGAAGAGGAGACCCAGTACTTC.

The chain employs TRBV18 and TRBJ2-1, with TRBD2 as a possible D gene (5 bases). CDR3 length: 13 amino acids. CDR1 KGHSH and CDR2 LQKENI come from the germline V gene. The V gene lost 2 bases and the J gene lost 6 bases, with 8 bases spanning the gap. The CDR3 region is CASSPNSGNEQFF. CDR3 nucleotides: TGTGCCAGCTCACCAAACAGCGGCAATGAGCAGTTCTTC.

The CDR3 loop is CASSRTTTLGNEQFF. The CDR3 nucleotides read TGTGCCAGCAGTAGGACGACTACCCTGGGTAATGAGCAGTTCTTC. The rearrangement joins TRBV6-5 to TRBJ2-1; possible D gene TRBD2, 5 bases. CDR1 MNHEY and CDR2 SVGAGI come from the germline V gene. V was clipped by 5 bases and J by 7 bases, with 18 bases between them. The CDR3 is 15 residues long.

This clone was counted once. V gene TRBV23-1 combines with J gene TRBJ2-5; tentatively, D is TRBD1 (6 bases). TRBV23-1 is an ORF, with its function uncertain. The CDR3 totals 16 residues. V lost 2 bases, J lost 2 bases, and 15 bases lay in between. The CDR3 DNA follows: TGCGCCAGCAGTCAAGGACAGAGTCTTCGGCAAGAGACCCAGTACTTC. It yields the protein CASSQGQSLRQETQYF.

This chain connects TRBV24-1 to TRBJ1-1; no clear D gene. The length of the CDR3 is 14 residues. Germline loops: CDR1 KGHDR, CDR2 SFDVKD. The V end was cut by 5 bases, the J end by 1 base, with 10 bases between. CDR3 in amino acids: CATSAGPPNTEAFF. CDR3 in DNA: TGTGCCACCAGTGCTGGGCCCCCGAACACTGAAGCTTTCTTT.

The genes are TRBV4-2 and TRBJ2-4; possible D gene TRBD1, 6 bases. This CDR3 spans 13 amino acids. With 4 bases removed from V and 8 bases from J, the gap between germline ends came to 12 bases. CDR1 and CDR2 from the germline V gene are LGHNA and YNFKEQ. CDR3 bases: TGTGCCAGCAGCCCTGGGGGCATGGACATTCAGTACTTC. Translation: CASSPGGMDIQYF.

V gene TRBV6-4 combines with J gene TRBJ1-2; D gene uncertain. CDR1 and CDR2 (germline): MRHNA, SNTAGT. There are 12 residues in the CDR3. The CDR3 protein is CWPAEGPEGYTF. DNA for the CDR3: TGTTGGCCCGCTGAGGGTCCCGAGGGCTACACCTTC.

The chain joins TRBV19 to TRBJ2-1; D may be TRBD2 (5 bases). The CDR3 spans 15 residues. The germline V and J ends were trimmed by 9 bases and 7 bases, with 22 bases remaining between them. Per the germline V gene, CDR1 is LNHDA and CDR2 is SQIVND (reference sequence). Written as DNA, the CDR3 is TGTGCCAGCATTCCTAACGCGGGTCTGGGAAATGAGCAGTTCTTC. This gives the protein CASIPNAGLGNEQFF. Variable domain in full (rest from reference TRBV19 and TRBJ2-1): DGGITQSPKYLFRKEGQNVTLSCEQNLNHDAMYWYRQDPGQGLRLIYYSQIVNDFQKGDIAEGYSVSREKKESFPLTVTSAQKNPTAFYLCASIPNAGLGNEQFFGPGTRLTVL.

CDR3 amino acids: CASSPEWGGTEAFF. As DNA, the CDR3 is TGTGCCAGCAGCCCAGAATGGGGGGGCACTGAAGCTTTCTTT. The rearrangement links TRBV7-8 to TRBJ1-1, with D perhaps matching TRBD1 (5 bases). Germline assignment: CDR1 SGHVS and CDR2 FQNEAQ. V was cut by 5 bases and J by 4 bases, with 14 bases left in between. CDR3 size: 14 residues.

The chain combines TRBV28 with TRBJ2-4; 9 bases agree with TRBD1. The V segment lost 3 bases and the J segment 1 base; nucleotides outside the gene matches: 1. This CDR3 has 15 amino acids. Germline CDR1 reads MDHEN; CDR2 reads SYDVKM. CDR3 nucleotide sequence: TGTGCCAGCAGTTTTGGGACAGGGGCCAAAAACATTCAGTACTTC. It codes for CASSFGTGAKNIQYF.

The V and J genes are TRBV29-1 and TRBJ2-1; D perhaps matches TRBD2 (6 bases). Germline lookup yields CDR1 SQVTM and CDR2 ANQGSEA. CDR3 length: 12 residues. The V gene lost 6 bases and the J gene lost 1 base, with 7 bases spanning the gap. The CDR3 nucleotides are TGCAGCGTCGGGACTTCCTACAATGAGCAGTTCTTC. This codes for CSVGTSYNEQFF.

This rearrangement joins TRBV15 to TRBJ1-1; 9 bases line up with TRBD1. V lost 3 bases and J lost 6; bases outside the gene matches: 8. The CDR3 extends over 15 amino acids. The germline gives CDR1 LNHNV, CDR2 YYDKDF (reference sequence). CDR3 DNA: TGTGCCACCAGCAGCCCCGGGACAGGGAGGCCTGAAGCTTTCTTT. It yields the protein CATSSPGTGRPEAFF.

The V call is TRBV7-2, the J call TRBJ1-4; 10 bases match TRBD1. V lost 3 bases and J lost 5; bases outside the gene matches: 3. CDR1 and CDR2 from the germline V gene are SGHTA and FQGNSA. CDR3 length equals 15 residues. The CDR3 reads CASSLTGGANEKLFF. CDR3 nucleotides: TGTGCCAGCAGCTTGACAGGGGGCGCAAATGAAAAACTGTTTTTT.

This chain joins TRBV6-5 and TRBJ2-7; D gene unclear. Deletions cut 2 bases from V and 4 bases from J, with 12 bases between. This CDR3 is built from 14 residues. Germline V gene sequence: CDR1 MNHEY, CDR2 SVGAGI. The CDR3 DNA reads TGTGCCAGCAGTTACGATCAAGCTAGGTACGAGCAGTACTTC. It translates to CASSYDQARYEQYF.

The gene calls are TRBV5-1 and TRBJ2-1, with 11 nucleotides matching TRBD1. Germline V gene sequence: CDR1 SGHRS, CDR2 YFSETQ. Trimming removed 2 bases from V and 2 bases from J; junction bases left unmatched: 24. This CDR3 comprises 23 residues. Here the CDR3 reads CASSFRGQGAMPASGPAYNEQFF. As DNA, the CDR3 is TGCGCCAGCAGCTTCCGAGGACAGGGGGCGATGCCCGCCTCGGGTCCGGCCTACAATGAGCAGTTCTTC.

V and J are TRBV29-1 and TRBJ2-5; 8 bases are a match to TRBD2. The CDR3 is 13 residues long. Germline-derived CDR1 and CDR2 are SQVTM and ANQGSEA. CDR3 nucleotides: TGCAGTCAGAGTGCGGGGGGCCGGGAGACCCAGTACTTC. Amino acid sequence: CSQSAGGRETQYF.

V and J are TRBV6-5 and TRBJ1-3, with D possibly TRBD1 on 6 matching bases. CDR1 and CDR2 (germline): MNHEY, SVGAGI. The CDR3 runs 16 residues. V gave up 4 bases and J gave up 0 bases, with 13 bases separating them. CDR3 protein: CASSSGTPSSGNTIYF. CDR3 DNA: TGTGCCAGCAGTTCCGGGACACCGAGCTCTGGAAACACCATATATTTT.

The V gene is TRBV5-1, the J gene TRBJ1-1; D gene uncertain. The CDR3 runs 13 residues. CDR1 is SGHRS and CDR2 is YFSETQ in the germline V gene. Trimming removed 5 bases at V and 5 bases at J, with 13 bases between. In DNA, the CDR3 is TGCGCCAGCAGACCCGAGACTGGGACTGAAGCTTTCTTT. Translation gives CASRPETGTEAFF.

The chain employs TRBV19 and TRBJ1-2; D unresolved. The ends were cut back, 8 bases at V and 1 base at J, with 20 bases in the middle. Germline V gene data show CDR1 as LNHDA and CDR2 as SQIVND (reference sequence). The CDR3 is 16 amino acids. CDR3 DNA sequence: TGTGCCAGTCGGTTGACTGTAAGAATGCGTAACTATGGCTACACCTTC. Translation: CASRLTVRMRNYGYTF.

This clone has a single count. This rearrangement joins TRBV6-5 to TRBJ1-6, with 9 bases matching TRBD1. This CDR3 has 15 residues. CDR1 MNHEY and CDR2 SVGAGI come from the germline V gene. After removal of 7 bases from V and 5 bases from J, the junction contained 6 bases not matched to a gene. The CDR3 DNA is TGTGCCAGCACCGCCGGGACAGGGAATAATTCACCCCTCCACTTT. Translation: CASTAGTGNNSPLHF.

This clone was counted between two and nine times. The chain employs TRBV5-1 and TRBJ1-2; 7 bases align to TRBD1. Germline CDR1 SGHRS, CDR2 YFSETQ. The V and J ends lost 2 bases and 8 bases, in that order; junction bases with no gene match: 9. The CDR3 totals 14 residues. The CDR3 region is CASSLTGEQQGYTF. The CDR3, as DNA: TGCGCCAGCAGCTTAACAGGGGAACAACAGGGCTACACCTTC. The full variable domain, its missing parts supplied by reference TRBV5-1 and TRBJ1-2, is KAGVTQTPRYLIKTRGQQVTLSCSPISGHRSVSWYQQTPGQGLQFLFEYFSETQRNKGNFPGRFSGRQFSNSRSEMNVSTLELGDSALYLCASSLTGEQQGYTFGSGTRLTVV.

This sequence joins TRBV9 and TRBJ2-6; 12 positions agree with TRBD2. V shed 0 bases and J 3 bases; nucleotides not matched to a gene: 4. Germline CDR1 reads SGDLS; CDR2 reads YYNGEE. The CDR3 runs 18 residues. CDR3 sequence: CASSVGTSGKGGANVLTF. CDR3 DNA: TGTGCCAGCAGCGTAGGGACTAGCGGGAAAGGTGGGGCCAACGTCCTGACTTTC.

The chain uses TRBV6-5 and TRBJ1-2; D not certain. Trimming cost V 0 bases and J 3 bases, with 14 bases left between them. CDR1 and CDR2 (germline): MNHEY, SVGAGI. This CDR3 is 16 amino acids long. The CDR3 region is CASSYSIGVLHYGYTF. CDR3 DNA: TGTGCCAGCAGTTACTCGATCGGGGTTCTGCACTATGGCTACACCTTC.

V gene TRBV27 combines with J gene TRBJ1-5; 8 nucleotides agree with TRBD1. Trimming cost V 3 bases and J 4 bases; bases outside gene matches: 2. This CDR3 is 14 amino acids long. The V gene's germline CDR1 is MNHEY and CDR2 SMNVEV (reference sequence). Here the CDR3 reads CASSFQGANQPQHF. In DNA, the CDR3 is TGTGCCAGCAGTTTTCAGGGGGCTAATCAGCCCCAGCATTTT.